The 17 T cell receptor beta chains in this list originate from one sample, sequenced in a study of tumor and adjacent non-tumor tissue in lung cancer. A modified ARM-PCR protocol with three rounds of nested PCR amplified TCRbeta. TCRdb processed the multiplex PCR reads anew with MiXCR; each CDR3 protein has one entry. This sample has under 250,000 distinct CDR3 sequences, with about 76% found just once. The template was RNA from unsorted bulk tissue. The sample consisted of lung tumor tissue. The receptors derive from a man aged 55-75 years with non-small cell lung cancer.

Notes on this clonotype: Relative to the germline gene, one junction end is altered; a read error may explain this. V usage is TRBV4-3 and J usage is TRBJ2-7; weak D call: TRBD1 (5 bases). CDR1 and CDR2 from the germline V gene are LGHNA and YSLEER. There are 14 residues in the CDR3. For the CDR3, the DNA is TGCGCTAGCAGCCAAACCCTCTTGTGGGGCGAGCAGTGCTTC. Translated, it gives CASSQTLLWGEQCF.

A remark on this clonotype: The junction departs from the called germline gene at one end, perhaps through a read error. The V call is TRBV5-6, the J call TRBJ2-3; D is ambiguous. Germline CDR1 is SGHDT and CDR2 is YYEEEE. The CDR3 extends over 13 amino acids. The CDR3 region has the DNA TGTGCCAGCAGATCTTATAACACAGAAACGCAGTATTTT. Translated, it gives CASRSYNTETQYF.

The rearrangement uses TRBV28 and TRBJ1-5; D gene unclear. The CDR3 is 14 amino acids. The germline CDR1 and CDR2 sequences are MDHEN and SYDVKM. V was clipped by 6 bases and J by 7 bases, with 16 bases between them. CDR3 coding DNA: TGTGCCAGCAGCCGAGGCGGGGTCCCACAGCCCCAGCATTTT. It yields the protein CASSRGGVPQPQHF.

With regard to this clonotype: A read error may account for a junction end that differs from germline. The genes are TRBV12-3 or TRBV12-4 and TRBJ2-2, with D possibly matching TRBD1 (5 bases). The CDR3 covers 16 residues. The CDR3 DNA follows: TGTGCCGGCAGTTTAAGGGCAGGGTCTAGAACCGGGGAGCTGTTTTTT. This encodes CAGSLRAGSRTGELFF.

Worth noting for this clonotype: Germline is not matched at one junction end, which may reflect a read error. This chain uses TRBV6-6 with TRBJ1-1, with D maybe TRBD1 (5 bases). The CDR3 covers 11 residues. Looked up from germline, CDR1 is MNHNY and CDR2 is SVGAGI (reference sequence). The CDR3 DNA reads TGTGTGGTTGGGGGGAACACTAAAGCTTTCTTT. Encoded protein: CVVGGNTKAFF.

The chain carries TRBV5-6 and TRBJ1-1, with D perhaps TRBD1 (5 bases). CDR1 is SGHDT and CDR2 is YYEEEE in the germline V gene. The CDR3 runs 13 residues. The V gene lost 1 base and the J gene lost 12 bases, with 16 bases spanning the gap. This CDR3 reads CASSLLQGSKTFF. The CDR3, as DNA: TGTGCCAGCAGCTTGCTTCAGGGTAGTAAAACTTTCTTT.

The sample holds one count of this clonotype. One junction end does not reproduce the germline sequence, and a read error may be involved. This chain connects TRBV12-3 or TRBV12-4 to TRBJ2-7; D unresolved. CDR3 size: 13 residues. In DNA form, the CDR3 reads TGTGCCAGCAGTCCTGGTCAGGTCTACGGGCAGTACTTC. It codes for CASSPGQVYGQYF.

About this clonotype itself: The junction and the germline gene differ at one end; a read error may be behind it. The gene calls are TRBV4-3 and TRBJ2-1, with 7 bases fitting TRBD2. Per germline, CDR1 LGHNA and CDR2 YSLEER. CDR3 length: 14 amino acids. CDR3 nucleotides: TGCGCCAGCAGCCCCGCGGGGGAGCTCAATGACCAGTTCTTC. It yields the protein CASSPAGELNDQFF.

In its sample, this clonotype was seen once. This may arise from a read error, as a much more abundant clone is one base away. The chain joins TRBV29-1 to TRBJ2-1; a weak D match, TRBD2 (5 bases). The CDR3 consists of 14 residues. Germline V gene sequence: CDR1 SQVTM, CDR2 ANQGSEA. Trimming removed 6 bases from V and 6 bases from J, with 18 bases in between. The CDR3 sequence is CSVEKTGIINEQFF. The CDR3 nucleotides are TGCAGCGTGGAGAAAACCGGGATCATCAATGAGCAGTTCTTC.

The sample holds one count of this clonotype. This chain connects TRBV12-5 to TRBJ2-1, with D uncertain. Germline loops: CDR1 LGHNT, CDR2 FRNRAP. There are 12 residues in the CDR3. The CDR3 nucleotides read TGTGCCAACAGCAAGACAAGAAATGAGCAGTTCTTC. This codes for CANSKTRNEQFF.

This chain links TRBV12-3 or TRBV12-4 with TRBJ2-1, with no clear D. V was trimmed by 8 bases and J by 13 bases, leaving 21 bases between them. CDR3 length: 13 amino acids. The chain's CDR3 is CASAQVAAIDQFF. CDR3 DNA: TGTGCCAGCGCCCAGGTGGCGGCCATCGATCAGTTCTTC.

In the case of this clonotype: A read error may explain this, as a much larger clone is one base away. The chain combines TRBV20-1 with TRBJ2-7; no reliable D call. Trimming removed 2 bases from V and 2 bases from J, with 10 bases in between. The CDR3 spans 13 residues. The germline gives CDR1 DFQATT, CDR2 SNEGSKA (reference sequence). The CDR3 DNA is TGCAGTGCTAGACTGCCAGGAGCCTACGAGCAGTACTTC. Amino acid sequence: CSARLPGAYEQYF.

The gene calls are TRBV7-9 and TRBJ2-2; 8 bases are shared with TRBD1. There are 13 residues in the CDR3. Germline lookup yields CDR1 SEHNR and CDR2 FQNEAQ (reference sequence). With V trimmed by 11 bases and J by 4 bases, 6 bases remained unmatched. The CDR3 loop reads CAVGTGPTGELFF. Here the CDR3 DNA reads TGTGCCGTCGGGACAGGACCCACCGGGGAGCTGTTTTTT.

With respect to this clonotype: An end of the junction differs from the germline gene, which may be a read error. V gene TRBV6-1 combines with J gene TRBJ2-3, with D tentatively TRBD2 (6 bases). The CDR3 has 14 amino acids. The V gene's germline CDR1 is MNHNS and CDR2 SASEGT. The CDR3 protein is CASSERTITNTQFF. The CDR3 DNA reads as TGTGCCAGCAGTGAACGGACTATCACAAATACGCAGTTTTTT.

The sample holds many counts of this clonotype. The rearrangement joins TRBV11-3 to TRBJ2-1; D might be TRBD1 or TRBD2, each matching 5 bases. This CDR3 comprises 16 residues. The V gene's germline CDR1 is SGHNT and CDR2 YENEEA. The ends were cut back, 3 bases at V and 6 bases at J, with 18 bases in the middle. CDR3 coding DNA: TGTGCCAGCAGCTTTTCAGGGACCGACCTCTCCAATGAGCAGTTCTTC. Translating gives CASSFSGTDLSNEQFF.

In regard to this clonotype: One base away lies a much larger clone, so this may be a sequencing read error. The chain has TRBV20-1 and TRBJ2-7; 8 bases map to TRBD2. Germline CDR1 reads DFQATT; CDR2 reads SNEGSKA (reference sequence). This CDR3 comprises 13 residues. With 3 bases clipped from V and 5 bases from J, the junction kept 6 bases outside the gene matches. The CDR3 spells CSASWTSSHEQYF. The CDR3 DNA reads TGCAGTGCTAGTTGGACTAGCAGCCACGAGCAGTACTTC.

The chain combines TRBV20-1 with TRBJ2-2; 7 bases align to TRBD2. The CDR3 extends over 14 amino acids. From germline, CDR1 is DFQATT and CDR2 SNEGSKA (reference sequence). With 7 bases clipped from V and 4 bases from J, the junction kept 9 bases outside the gene matches. The CDR3 nucleotides are TGCAGTGGTAGCCAGCGGGGACTCACCGGGGAGCTGTTTTTT. This codes for CSGSQRGLTGELFF.